The clone carrying this T cell receptor beta chain has a handful of counts. This CDR3 contains 14 residues. Germline V gene data show CDR1 as MGHDK and CDR2 as SYGVNS. Trimming cost V 2 bases and J 6 bases, with 14 bases left between them. This sample stems from a study of blood T cell repertoires in COVID-19. Sequencing used immunoSEQ multiplex PCR; TCRdb keeps in-frame clones, though not all of them. Of about 260,000 clones listed, 70% to 90% are singletons. The sequence came from a woman aged 50 to 60 with acute or convalescent COVID-19. The J gene is TRBJ2-7, the V gene TRBV25-1, with D maybe TRBD1 (6 bases). Sequencing was done on a sample of peripheral blood. CDR3 nucleotide sequence: TGTGCCAGCAGTGAACGAGGGGGAATAAGCGAGCAGTACTTC. Translating gives CASSERGGISEQYF.